Below, 14 T cell receptor beta chains from the same sample are listed, as sequenced in a study of shared T cell receptors in the human thymus (dated by TCRdb to 2020 to 2022). Library method: the immunoSEQ multiplex PCR assay. TCRdb provides this immuneACCESS table in a form limited to in-frame rearrangements. Some clones are lacking; in checked studies, under half of them reflect an unresolved V gene, and why the rest are absent is not known. The sample has roughly 700,000 clones on record, roughly 90% of them singletons. About 0.01% of the sample is held by the ten biggest clonotypes. The same data also went into a second study, on human thymus T cells.

Sequencing was carried out using thymocytes. The receptors shown here come from a boy under two years old with a congenital heart defect. Donor details come from another sample of the same person, matched by shared clones.

This clone was picked up a small number of times. V and J are TRBV9 and TRBJ1-3, with unresolved D. This CDR3 is built from 16 residues. Per the germline V gene, CDR1 is SGDLS and CDR2 is YYNGEE. V shed 0 bases and J shed 0 bases, with 10 bases lying between them. CDR3 coding DNA: TGTGCCAGCAGCGTAGATCACCGCGGCTCTGGAAACACCATATATTTT. This encodes CASSVDHRGSGNTIYF.

This clone appeared once. The V gene is TRBV27, the J gene TRBJ2-5; perhaps TRBD2 as D (5 bases). Germline CDR1 is MNHEY and CDR2 is SMNVEV (reference sequence). The CDR3 is 17 amino acids. V was clipped by 6 bases and J by 2 bases, with 22 bases between them. The CDR3 nucleotides are TGTGCCAGCAGCTTTATACTAGAGAGCAATCCACAAGAGACCCAGTACTTC. Its translation is CASSFILESNPQETQYF.

This clone was detected once. The chain uses TRBV27 and TRBJ2-2, with D possibly being TRBD1 (6 bases). V was trimmed by 3 bases and J by 6 bases, leaving 23 bases between them. This CDR3 region has 18 residues. Germline CDR1 reads MNHEY; CDR2 reads SMNVEV (reference sequence). CDR3 sequence reads: CASSFVPVPRGRAGELFF. CDR3 sequence (DNA): TGTGCCAGCAGTTTTGTCCCGGTCCCCAGGGGTAGAGCCGGGGAGCTGTTTTTT.

The chain carries TRBV21-1 and TRBJ2-7; the table calls TRBD1, which could not be checked here. TRBV21-1 is annotated as a pseudogene. CDR3 length equals 15 residues. The CDR3 coding sequence is TGTGCCAGCAGCAAATTTTCAGGGTTTACCTACGAGCAGTACTTC. It codes for CASSKFSGFTYEQYF.

The V call is TRBV7-6, the J call TRBJ2-7; a weak D match, TRBD2 (7 bases). CDR1 is SGHVS and CDR2 is FNYEAQ in the germline V gene. The CDR3 is 15 residues long. Trimming took off 8 bases at V and 5 bases at J, with 22 bases between the two ends. The CDR3 here is CASGTGGQGRDEQYF. The DNA of the CDR3 is TGTGCCAGCGGCACCGGGGGGCAGGGGAGGGACGAGCAGTACTTC.

The chain recombines TRBV19 with TRBJ2-5; tentative D call: TRBD2 (5 bases). CDR1 and CDR2 (germline): LNHDA, SQIVND (reference sequence). This CDR3 region has 14 residues. Trimming pared 6 bases from V and 4 bases from J, leaving 15 bases between. The CDR3, as DNA: TGTGCCAGTAGGAATCCGGGGTTGGGAGAGACCCAGTACTTC. It codes for CASRNPGLGETQYF.

This sequence joins TRBV6-5 and TRBJ1-1; possible D gene TRBD1, 5 bases. CDR1 MNHEY and CDR2 SVGAGI come from the germline V gene. V was trimmed by 4 bases and J by 7 bases, leaving 10 bases between them. The CDR3 is 12 amino acids. CDR3 protein: CASSSRTFEAFF. Written as DNA, the CDR3 is TGTGCCAGCAGTTCCCGGACATTTGAAGCTTTCTTT.

This clone has only a few counts. V and J are TRBV5-5 and TRBJ2-7, with 7 bases aligning to TRBD1. Germline lookup yields CDR1 SGHKS and CDR2 YYEKEE (reference sequence). CDR3 length: 19 amino acids. V was clipped by 4 bases and J by 6 bases; unmatched bases: 25. For the CDR3, the DNA is TGTGCCAGCAGCGGGCTTAAGTGTACGGCGAGGGGGACAGCTTGCGAGCAGTACTTC. This encodes CASSGLKCTARGTACEQYF.

CDR3 sequence reads: CASTTNQGLHTEAFF. The CDR3 DNA reads TGTGCCAGCACCACCAACCAGGGCTTGCACACTGAAGCTTTCTTT. The chain recombines TRBV27 with TRBJ1-1; D is perhaps TRBD1 (5 bases). The V end lost 7 bases, the J end lost 3 bases, and 18 bases lay between the germline ends. The germline V gene encodes CDR1 MNHEY and CDR2 SMNVEV (reference sequence). This CDR3 contains 15 residues.

This clone was found a few times. This CDR3 is also generated by other DNA sequences in the sample. The J gene is TRBJ2-7, the V gene TRBV5-4; 16 bases fit TRBD2. V dropped 3 bases and J dropped 5; count of bases not matched to a gene: 2. The germline CDR1 and CDR2 sequences are SGHNT and YYREEE (reference sequence). This CDR3 is 15 amino acids long. The CDR3 loop reads CASSSGLAGGHEQYF. CDR3 sequence (DNA): TGTGCCAGCAGCTCGGGACTAGCGGGAGGGCACGAGCAGTACTTC.

This chain connects TRBV11-1 to TRBJ2-3; 8 positions agree with TRBD1. V lost 5 bases to trimming and J lost 1 base; unmatched junction nucleotides: 5. Per the germline V gene, CDR1 is SGHAT and CDR2 is FQDESV (reference sequence). The CDR3 runs 15 residues. The CDR3 protein is CASSPDRACTDTQYF. CDR3 bases: TGTGCCAGCAGCCCGGACAGGGCTTGCACAGATACGCAGTATTTT.

V gene TRBV11-3 combines with J gene TRBJ2-1, with TRBD2 as a possible D gene (6 bases). The CDR3 spans 13 residues. Per germline, CDR1 SGHNT and CDR2 YENEEA. Trimming took 5 bases from V and 14 from J, leaving 19 bases between them. The CDR3 nucleotides read TGTGCCAGCAGCAGATCCGTCGGGGCGGGAAAGTTCTTC. This gives the protein CASSRSVGAGKFF.

V is TRBV10-2 and J is TRBJ2-3; 13 bases align to TRBD2. Per germline, CDR1 WSHSY and CDR2 SAAADI. After removal of 5 bases from V and 4 bases from J, the junction contained 3 bases not matched to a gene. The length of the CDR3 is 15 residues. CDR3 sequence (DNA): TGCGCCAGCAGTCGGACTAGCGGGAGACCAGATACGCAGTATTTT. This translates into CASSRTSGRPDTQYF.

The rearrangement uses TRBV5-1 and TRBJ2-7, with D maybe TRBD2 (6 bases). CDR1 and CDR2 from the germline V gene are SGHRS and YFSETQ. V was trimmed by 7 bases and J by 2 bases, leaving 13 bases between them. The CDR3 runs to 13 residues. DNA for the CDR3: TGCGCCAGCTCACAGCGGGCCGCCTACGAGCAGTACTTC. Translation gives CASSQRAAYEQYF.